The 17 T cell receptor beta chains in this list originate from one sample, sequenced in a study of T cell responses to AZD1222 COVID-19 vaccine. Profiling relied on immunoSEQ multiplex PCR, and the TCRdb table lists in-frame clones only, not all of them. The profile shows about 110,000 clones, 80% to 90% of them singletons. This specimen consisted of peripheral blood, obtained on day 0 of AZD1222 vaccination. All receptors come from an adult in good health.

The chain joins TRBV10-3 to TRBJ1-1; tentative D call: TRBD1 (6 bases). The CDR3 extends over 14 amino acids. Germline V gene data show CDR1 as ENHRY and CDR2 as SYGVKD. The ends were cut back, 3 bases at V and 3 bases at J, with 11 bases in the middle. CDR3 DNA sequence: TGTGCCATCAGTGAAAGGGGGTCGGACACTGAAGCTTTCTTT. Encoded protein: CAISERGSDTEAFF.

The chain carries TRBV30 and TRBJ1-2, with D perhaps TRBD1 (6 bases). V was trimmed by 4 bases and J by 8 bases, leaving 23 bases between them. Germline-derived CDR1 and CDR2 are GTSNPN and SVGIG (reference sequence). This CDR3 has 15 amino acids. This CDR3 is CAWKSRHRNGGGYTF. CDR3 nucleotide sequence: TGTGCCTGGAAGTCGAGGCACCGCAATGGGGGCGGCTACACCTTC.

The gene calls are TRBV7-3 and TRBJ2-1; possibly TRBD1 for D (5 bases). Trimming cost V 1 base and J 0 bases, with 13 bases left between them. The germline V gene has CDR1 SGHTA and CDR2 FQGTGA. This CDR3 has 17 amino acids. The CDR3 here is CASSLNGALSSYNEQFF. CDR3 coding DNA: TGTGCCAGCAGCTTAAATGGGGCACTAAGCTCCTACAATGAGCAGTTCTTC.

The V call is TRBV19, the J call TRBJ1-2; TRBD1 is a possible D gene (6 bases). V was shortened by 3 bases and J by 7 bases, with 15 bases between the two germline ends. The CDR3 is made up of 14 amino acids. Germline CDR1 reads LNHDA; CDR2 reads SQIVND (reference sequence). The CDR3 region has the DNA TGTGCCAGTAGTATCATAGGGGGGGTTCCTGGCTACACCTTC. This translates into CASSIIGGVPGYTF.

The rearrangement uses TRBV5-5 and TRBJ1-2, with D possibly matching TRBD1 (5 bases). Trimming pared 3 bases from V and 4 bases from J, leaving 16 bases between. The germline V gene encodes CDR1 SGHKS and CDR2 YYEKEE (reference sequence). This CDR3 region has 15 residues. CDR3 amino acids: CASSSATGTLYGYTF. CDR3 in DNA: TGTGCCAGCAGCTCCGCTACAGGAACTCTCTATGGCTACACCTTC. The whole variable domain, filled in from reference TRBV5-5 and TRBJ1-2, reads DAGVTQSPTHLIKTRGQQVTLRCSPISGHKSVSWYQQVLGQGPQFIFQYYEKEERGRGNFPDRFSARQFPNYSSELNVNALLLGDSALYLCASSSATGTLYGYTFGSGTRLTVV.

CDR3 coding DNA: TGTGCCAGCGGGAACCGGGACTACTTCTACGAGCAGTACTTC. As protein: CASGNRDYFYEQYF. V is TRBV2 and J is TRBJ2-7; 7 bases map to TRBD2. Trimming removed 8 bases from V and 3 bases from J; junction bases left unmatched: 10. The CDR3 has 14 residues. Germline CDR1 SNHLY, CDR2 FYNNEI.

V gene TRBV12-3 or TRBV12-4 combines with J gene TRBJ2-1; possible D gene TRBD2, 6 bases. V was cut by 7 bases and J by 5 bases, with 12 bases left in between. The CDR3 runs to 13 residues. CDR3 protein: CASTPWRDNEQFF. CDR3 DNA: TGTGCCAGCACCCCGTGGAGGGACAATGAGCAGTTCTTC.

The chain uses TRBV5-1 and TRBJ1-4; a possible D gene is TRBD1 (6 bases). Trimming shortened V by 2 bases and J by 7 bases, and 24 bases separated the two germline ends. Germline loops: CDR1 SGHRS, CDR2 YFSETQ. There are 18 residues in the CDR3. Here the CDR3 reads CASSFTSRGTGAGEKLFF. Here the CDR3 DNA reads TGCGCCAGCAGCTTCACATCCCGGGGTACGGGGGCAGGTGAAAAACTGTTTTTT.

The J gene is TRBJ2-7, the V gene TRBV6-5; the match to TRBD1 covers 7 bases. The V gene's germline CDR1 is MNHEY and CDR2 SVGAGI. The CDR3 extends over 14 amino acids. V lost 0 bases and J lost 2; bases outside the gene matches: 1. In DNA form, the CDR3 reads TGTGCCAGCAGTTACTCGACAGGGACCTACGAGCAGTACTTC. It yields the protein CASSYSTGTYEQYF.

This clone occurred a few times. This sequence joins TRBV29-1 and TRBJ1-1; 9 positions agree with TRBD1. Germline CDR1 reads SQVTM; CDR2 reads ANQGSEA. Unmatched junction bases numbered 12, after V lost 4 bases and J lost 0 bases. This CDR3 is built from 17 residues. CDR3 region: CSVGGTGKKRMNTEAFF. CDR3 DNA sequence: TGCAGCGTTGGCGGGACAGGGAAAAAAAGAATGAACACTGAAGCTTTCTTT. Using reference TRBV29-1 and TRBJ1-1 for the parts outside the CDR3, the full variable domain is SAVISQKPSRDICQRGTSLTIQCQVDSQVTMMFWYRQQPGQSLTLIATANQGSEATYESGFVIDKFPISRPNLTFSTLTVSNMSPEDSSIYLCSVGGTGKKRMNTEAFFGQGTRLTVV.

In nucleotides, the CDR3 is TGTGCCAGCAGCTTATCTGCGATTCAGTACTTC. Translation: CASSLSAIQYF. The chain has TRBV7-2 and TRBJ2-4; D unresolved. Trimming took 2 bases from V and 10 from J, leaving 6 bases between them. Germline CDR1 and CDR2: SGHTA and FQGNSA. The CDR3 has 11 residues.

The chain couples TRBV4-3 to TRBJ1-5; D gene uncertain. The CDR3 totals 14 residues. Trimming cost V 0 bases and J 2 bases, with 5 bases left between them. Looked up from germline, CDR1 is LGHNA and CDR2 is YSLEER. CDR3 DNA sequence: TGCGCCAGCAGCCAAGATATGGGCAATCAGCCCCAGCATTTT. Its translation is CASSQDMGNQPQHF.

This chain connects TRBV11-3 to TRBJ2-1; no clear D gene. The CDR3 has 11 amino acids. Germline V lookup: CDR1 SGHNT, CDR2 YENEEA. The V and J ends lost 5 bases and 5 bases respectively, with 4 bases between them. CDR3 nucleotides: TGTGCCAGCAGCCGGAACAATGAGCAGTTCTTC. Amino acids: CASSRNNEQFF.

The J gene is TRBJ2-7, the V gene TRBV5-6; either TRBD1 or TRBD2 may fit D (5 bases each). Per germline, CDR1 SGHDT and CDR2 YYEEEE. The CDR3 contains 15 residues. V was shortened by 1 base and J by 4 bases, with 15 bases between the two germline ends. The CDR3 DNA is TGTGCCAGCAGCTTGTGGGGGTTAGATCTTTACGAGCAGTACTTC. Encoded protein: CASSLWGLDLYEQYF.

DNA of the CDR3: TGTGCCAGCAGCTTGGGCGGGTCCCGCACAGATACGCAGTATTTT. This sequence encodes CASSLGGSRTDTQYF. The chain couples TRBV7-7 to TRBJ2-3; D possibly corresponds to TRBD2 (5 bases). The CDR3 spans 15 residues. Trimming pared 3 bases from V and 1 base from J, leaving 11 bases between. The germline CDR1 and CDR2 sequences are SSHAT and FNYEAQ (reference sequence). The full variable domain, completed using reference TRBV7-7 and TRBJ2-3, is GAGVSQSPRYKVTKRGQDVTLRCDPISSHATLYWYQQALGQGPEFLTYFNYEAQPDKSGLPSDRFSAERPEGSISTLTIQRTEQRDSAMYRCASSLGGSRTDTQYFGPGTRLTVL.

J is TRBJ2-1 and V is TRBV27; TRBD2 agrees at 10 bases. CDR1 is MNHEY and CDR2 is SMNVEV in the germline V gene (reference sequence). Trimming took 4 bases from V and 7 from J; bases not matched to a gene: 16. This CDR3 spans 18 amino acids. The CDR3, as DNA: TGTGCCAGCAGTTCCGGACACCAGCGGCTAGCGGGAGTTAATGAGCAGTTCTTC. Its translation: CASSSGHQRLAGVNEQFF.

The chain has TRBV10-3 and TRBJ1-4; D remains unclear. Germline CDR1 and CDR2: ENHRY and SYGVKD. The ends were cut back, 3 bases at V and 0 bases at J, with 11 bases in the middle. CDR3 length: 16 amino acids. This CDR3 reads CAISESGGTTNEKLFF. The CDR3, as DNA: TGTGCCATCAGTGAATCCGGAGGAACAACTAATGAAAAACTGTTTTTT.